This T cell receptor beta chain was sequenced in a study of OX40 agonist ivuxolimab in advanced cancers. Germline CDR1 LNHDA, CDR2 SQIVND (reference sequence). The CDR3 is made up of 12 amino acids. The V gene lost 4 bases and the J gene lost 0 bases, with 2 bases spanning the gap. Overall study findings and caveats: The study found that CD8+ T cells averaged more expanded clones than CD4+. At 0.1 to 3.0 mg/kg and by week 6, CD4+ and CD8+ T cells in the blood had expanded clonally.

With regard to this clone: No antigen is known for it.

Sampling of blood occurred at baseline, cycle 4 day 1, and cycle 7 day 1. The assay was immunoSEQ multiplex PCR, and TCRdb's table has in-frame clones only and misses some. Among about 76,000 clones listed, approximately 86% were seen once. Material: CD4+ or CD8+ T cells sorted from blood, obtained in a trial of the OX40 agonist ivuxolimab. This sequence joins TRBV19 and TRBJ2-3; no reliable D call. The clonotype was recovered from an adult with an advanced solid tumor such as melanoma, head and neck, liver or kidney cancer. Here the CDR3 DNA reads TGTGCCAGTAGTACTAGCACAGATACGCAGTATTTT. Its protein product is CASSTSTDTQYF. Using reference TRBV19 and TRBJ2-3 for the parts outside the CDR3, the full variable domain is DGGITQSPKYLFRKEGQNVTLSCEQNLNHDAMYWYRQDPGQGLRLIYYSQIVNDFQKGDIAEGYSVSREKKESFPLTVTSAQKNPTAFYLCASSTSTDTQYFGPGTRLTVL.